These 6 T cell receptor beta chains were sequenced from one sample in a study of T cell changes during pregnancy in multiple sclerosis (dated by TCRdb to the late 2010s). The library was built by means of the immunoSEQ multiplex PCR assay. TCRdb obtained this table from immuneACCESS and retained in-frame rearrangements with V and J assigned. These tables miss some clones; where compared with another copy, unresolved V genes account for less than half of the shortfall, and the remainder is unexplained. This sample comprises tens of thousands of clones, around 93% of them detected only once. Approximately 0.9% of the sample lies in the top ten. The material was peripheral blood, obtained before pregnancy. These receptors originate from a female donor with multiple sclerosis, enrolled in a pregnancy study.

This chain links TRBV6-6 with TRBJ2-7; the match to TRBD2 covers 16 bases. Germline V CDR1 and CDR2: MNHNY, SVGAGI (reference sequence). Trimming at V came to 7 bases and at J to 5 bases, leaving 8 bases not matched to a gene. The CDR3 covers 16 residues. The CDR3 is CASNPGLAGGLDEQYF. CDR3 nucleotide sequence: TGTGCCAGCAATCCGGGACTAGCGGGAGGGCTCGACGAGCAGTACTTC.

This sequence joins TRBV7-6 and TRBJ2-7; unclear D gene. Germline V gives CDR1 SGHVS, CDR2 FNYEAQ. This CDR3 is 13 amino acids long. V lost 1 base, J lost 2 bases, and 6 bases lay in between. The CDR3 sequence: CASSLDSAYEQYF. As DNA, the CDR3 is TGTGCCAGCAGCTTAGACAGTGCCTACGAGCAGTACTTC.

The rearrangement links TRBV7-9 to TRBJ1-4, with TRBD1 matching over 8 bases. V shed 0 bases, J shed 4 bases, and the junction held 7 bases outside the gene matches. CDR1 and CDR2 (germline): SEHNR, FQNEAQ (reference sequence). The CDR3 has 17 amino acids. CDR3 sequence reads: CASSLALDRGRNEKLFF. The CDR3 DNA sequence: TGTGCCAGCAGCTTAGCGCTCGACAGGGGCCGTAATGAAAAACTGTTTTTT. Using reference TRBV7-9 and TRBJ1-4 for the parts outside the CDR3, the full variable domain is DTGVSQNPRHKITKRGQNVTFRCDPISEHNRLYWYRQTLGQGPEFLTYFQNEAQLEKSRLLSDRFSAERPKGSFSTLEIQRTEQGDSAMYLCASSLALDRGRNEKLFFGSGTQLSVL.

The rearrangement joins TRBV7-2 to TRBJ1-4; 8 bases map to TRBD1. V shed 6 bases and J 8 bases; nucleotides not matched to a gene: 5. The CDR3 spans 13 residues. The germline V gene has CDR1 SGHTA and CDR2 FQGNSA. As DNA, the CDR3 is TGTGCCAGCAGTCGAGACAGGGGCGAAAAACTGTTTTTT. Amino acid sequence: CASSRDRGEKLFF.

The chain links TRBV19 to TRBJ2-1; 7 nucleotides match TRBD2. The germline V gene has CDR1 LNHDA and CDR2 SQIVND (reference sequence). CDR3 length: 15 amino acids. The V and J ends lost 1 base and 7 bases, in that order; junction bases with no gene match: 7. CDR3 region: CASSIVGGRLNEQFF. CDR3 sequence (DNA): TGTGCCAGTAGTATAGTTGGCGGGAGATTAAATGAGCAGTTCTTC. Based on the CDR3 plus reference TRBV19 and TRBJ2-1, the full variable domain is DGGITQSPKYLFRKEGQNVTLSCEQNLNHDAMYWYRQDPGQGLRLIYYSQIVNDFQKGDIAEGYSVSREKKESFPLTVTSAQKNPTAFYLCASSIVGGRLNEQFFGPGTRLTVL.

This chain connects TRBV5-1 to TRBJ2-5, with 8 bases aligning to TRBD1. The assigned J gene may be wrong: the sequence end matches TRBJ2-7 better. Germline lookup yields CDR1 SGHRS and CDR2 YFSETQ. The CDR3 totals 14 residues. The CDR3 region has the DNA TGCGCCAGCAGCGGGACAGGATACTCCTACGAGCAGTACTTC. It codes for CASSGTGYSYEQYF.